This passage covers 27 T cell receptor beta chains from one sample sequenced in a study of cytomegalovirus exposure and HLA in healthy donors. 13 Jbeta primers and 60 Vbeta primers were used for the PCR. The method was immunoSEQ multiplex PCR; TCRdb's version includes in-frame clones alone and lacks a portion of them. The sample lists roughly 150,000 clones, 60% to 85% seen once, with 2.5% to 3.5% in the top ten. Sequencing input: PBMCs. These receptors were collected from a woman aged 50 to 60 in good health and CMV-seropositive.

The chain joins TRBV5-1 to TRBJ2-2; D ambiguous. Between the trimmed V and J ends, which lost 4 bases and 0 bases, there was a span of 4 bases. The CDR3 runs to 13 residues. The V gene's germline CDR1 is SGHRS and CDR2 YFSETQ. DNA for the CDR3: TGCGCCAGCAGCCCTCCGAACACCGGGGAGCTGTTTTTT. This codes for CASSPPNTGELFF.

CDR3 bases: TGTGCCAGTAGTTGGTCCAGATATAGCAATCAGCCCCAGCATTTT. Amino acids: CASSWSRYSNQPQHF. The chain uses TRBV19 and TRBJ1-5, with D hard to call. The CDR3 length is 15 residues. CDR1 and CDR2 (germline): LNHDA, SQIVND (reference sequence). Trimming shortened V by 5 bases and J by 0 bases, and 11 bases separated the two germline ends.

The chain employs TRBV6-1 and TRBJ1-5; perhaps TRBD1 as D (5 bases). Trimming shortened V by 7 bases and J by 3 bases, and 13 bases separated the two germline ends. Germline CDR1 and CDR2: MNHNS and SASEGT. The CDR3 spans 14 residues. CDR3 in DNA: TGTGCCAGCAATTGGGGCTCCAACAATCAGCCCCAGCATTTT. Its translation is CASNWGSNNQPQHF.

This rearrangement joins TRBV19 to TRBJ2-2; D may be TRBD1 (5 bases). V was shortened by 8 bases and J by 0 bases, with 10 bases between the two germline ends. Per germline, CDR1 LNHDA and CDR2 SQIVND (reference sequence). This CDR3 has 14 residues. Here the CDR3 reads CASRDRTNTGELFF. Written as DNA, the CDR3 is TGTGCCAGTCGTGACAGAACGAACACCGGGGAGCTGTTTTTT.

The chain is built from TRBV7-3 and TRBJ2-2; the D is unclear. V lost 1 base and J 1 base, leaving 10 bases between the germline ends. Germline CDR1 and CDR2: SGHTA and FQGTGA. The CDR3 covers 16 residues. CDR3 sequence (DNA): TGTGCCAGCAGCTTAAACGCTGCAGGGAACACCGGGGAGCTGTTTTTT. Encoded protein: CASSLNAAGNTGELFF.

The chain couples TRBV7-2 to TRBJ1-2, with D tentatively TRBD1 (6 bases). This CDR3 is built from 14 residues. CDR1 and CDR2 (germline): SGHTA, FQGNSA. The V end was cut by 5 bases, the J end by 0 bases, with 10 bases between. CDR3 nucleotides: TGTGCCAGCAGCCAGGACAGAGCTAACTATGGCTACACCTTC. Residues: CASSQDRANYGYTF. The variable domain in full, with the rest retrieved from reference TRBV7-2 and TRBJ1-2, is GAGVSQSPSNKVTEKGKDVELRCDPISGHTALYWYRQSLGQGLEFLIYFQGNSAPDKSGLPSDRFSAERTGGSVSTLTIQRTQQEDSAVYLCASSQDRANYGYTFGSGTRLTVV.

The chain links TRBV6-1 to TRBJ1-2; tentatively, D is TRBD1 (5 bases). Trimming took off 6 bases at V and 7 bases at J, with 12 bases between the two ends. Germline loops: CDR1 MNHNS, CDR2 SASEGT. This CDR3 is built from 12 residues. CDR3 loop: CASRGGVPGYTF. The CDR3 nucleotides are TGTGCCAGCAGGGGAGGGGTTCCTGGCTACACCTTC.

This clone was counted a few times. The chain employs TRBV7-9 and TRBJ1-4, with TRBD1 matching 7 bases. V shed 3 bases and J 5 bases; nucleotides not matched to a gene: 6. CDR3 length equals 15 residues. Germline V CDR1 and CDR2: SEHNR, FQNEAQ (reference sequence). CDR3 in DNA: TGTGCCAGCAGCTTCGGACAGGCGTCGAATGAAAAACTGTTTTTT. As protein: CASSFGQASNEKLFF.

The table lists this clone with a few counts. This chain joins TRBV10-1 and TRBJ2-1; 7 bases are shared with TRBD2. The CDR3 is made up of 11 amino acids. After removal of 8 bases from V and 9 bases from J, the junction contained 4 bases not matched to a gene. CDR1 is WNHNN and CDR2 is SYGVQD in the germline V gene (reference sequence). CDR3 bases: TGCGCCAGCGGGACTAAGGGTGAGCAGTTCTTC. Its translation is CASGTKGEQFF.

This sequence joins TRBV30 and TRBJ1-1, with D hard to call. Germline assignment: CDR1 GTSNPN and CDR2 SVGIG (reference sequence). Trimming took 4 bases from V and 10 from J, leaving 13 bases between them. The length of the CDR3 is 11 residues. CDR3 residues: CAWKSREIAFF. CDR3 nucleotide sequence: TGTGCCTGGAAATCCCGCGAGATAGCTTTCTTT.

CDR3 residues: CASSHSATRPQHF. The CDR3 bases are TGCGCCAGCAGCCACTCCGCGACAAGGCCCCAGCATTTT. The rearrangement links TRBV4-1 to TRBJ1-5; D call uncertain. This CDR3 contains 13 residues. CDR1 and CDR2 from the germline V gene are MGHRA and YSYEKL. With 3 bases removed from V and 9 bases from J, the gap between germline ends came to 12 bases.

The chain uses TRBV10-3 and TRBJ2-6; possible D gene TRBD2, 5 bases. Germline V CDR1 and CDR2: ENHRY, SYGVKD. V lost 3 bases, J lost 0 bases, and 9 bases lay in between. The CDR3 spans 16 residues. The DNA of the CDR3 is TGTGCCATCAGTGAAAGCGGTACCTCTGGGGCCAACGTCCTGACTTTC. It translates to CAISESGTSGANVLTF.

The V and J genes are TRBV5-1 and TRBJ2-5; 10 bases are a match to TRBD2. Trimming cost V 4 bases and J 3 bases; bases outside gene matches: 6. Germline loops: CDR1 SGHRS, CDR2 YFSETQ. This CDR3 has 15 amino acids. CDR3 DNA sequence: TGCGCCAGCAGCGACCCCACTAGCGGGGAAGAGACCCAGTACTTC. As protein: CASSDPTSGEETQYF. Drawing the rest from reference TRBV5-1 and TRBJ2-5, the complete variable domain is KAGVTQTPRYLIKTRGQQVTLSCSPISGHRSVSWYQQTPGQGLQFLFEYFSETQRNKGNFPGRFSGRQFSNSRSEMNVSTLELGDSALYLCASSDPTSGEETQYFGPGTRLLVL.

V usage is TRBV14 and J usage is TRBJ2-3; TRBD2 agrees at 10 bases. The CDR3 sequence is 17 residues long. Unmatched junction bases numbered 11, after V lost 6 bases and J lost 2 bases. CDR1 and CDR2 from the germline V gene are SGHDN and FVKESK. The CDR3 bases are TGTGCCAGCAGTCAGATTCCGGGACTAGCGTTCACAGATACGCAGTATTTT. Protein: CASSQIPGLAFTDTQYF.

The rearrangement uses TRBV5-5 and TRBJ1-1; 7 bases align to TRBD1. From germline, CDR1 is SGHKS and CDR2 YYEKEE (reference sequence). The CDR3 consists of 15 residues. V lost 2 bases and J lost 3; bases outside the gene matches: 7. CDR3 protein: CASSFTPGGYTEAFF. For the CDR3, the DNA is TGTGCCAGCAGCTTTACGCCAGGGGGTTACACTGAAGCTTTCTTT.

The chain joins TRBV6-1 to TRBJ2-7; D unresolved. Germline V CDR1 and CDR2: MNHNS, SASEGT. CDR3 length: 14 residues. Trimming pared 0 bases from V and 1 base from J, leaving 7 bases between. The CDR3 region has the DNA TGTGCCAGCAGTGAAGCTCTAGGTTCCTACGAGCAGTACTTC. It translates to CASSEALGSYEQYF.

The chain is built from TRBV10-3 and TRBJ1-5; D unclear. The V end lost 3 bases, the J end lost 1 base, and 10 bases lay between the germline ends. The CDR3 runs to 15 residues. CDR1 and CDR2 from the germline V gene are ENHRY and SYGVKD. The chain's CDR3 is CAISEGGPSNQPQHF. As DNA, the CDR3 is TGTGCCATCAGTGAAGGAGGGCCAAGCAATCAGCCCCAGCATTTT.

The genes are TRBV2 and TRBJ1-4, with 10 nucleotides matching TRBD1. Germline CDR1 is SNHLY and CDR2 is FYNNEI. This CDR3 contains 18 residues. V gave up 6 bases and J gave up 5 bases; unmatched junction bases: 15. CDR3 in amino acids: CASSGLRQGAAWNEKLFF. The CDR3 DNA is TGTGCCAGCAGCGGACTTCGACAGGGGGCAGCTTGGAATGAAAAACTGTTTTTT.

This clone was counted only a few times. The chain combines TRBV6-1 with TRBJ2-3; D might be TRBD1 (5 bases). Trimming stripped 3 bases from V and 2 bases from J, with 15 bases between. This CDR3 has 16 amino acids. Germline CDR1 MNHNS, CDR2 SASEGT. The CDR3 sequence is CASSDHDDRPTDTQYF. DNA of the CDR3: TGTGCCAGCAGTGACCACGATGACAGACCCACAGATACGCAGTATTTT.

The rearrangement uses TRBV29-1 and TRBJ2-2; D is possibly TRBD2 (6 bases). This CDR3 is built from 13 residues. Germline loops: CDR1 SQVTM, CDR2 ANQGSEA. V was shortened by 4 bases and J by 7 bases, with 13 bases between the two germline ends. CDR3 loop: CSVVLTSFGELFF. DNA for the CDR3: TGCAGCGTTGTGCTGACTAGTTTCGGGGAGCTGTTTTTT.

The chain recombines TRBV5-4 with TRBJ1-1, with 10 bases identical to TRBD1. V lost 0 bases to trimming and J lost 5 bases; unmatched junction nucleotides: 7. This CDR3 spans 16 amino acids. Germline V CDR1 and CDR2: SGHNT, YYREEE (reference sequence). CDR3 sequence (DNA): TGTGCCAGCAGCTTGGCCTTGACAGGGGGCGCAACTGAAGCTTTCTTT. Translated: CASSLALTGGATEAFF.

The J gene is TRBJ2-7, the V gene TRBV7-8; tentative D call: TRBD1 (6 bases). Between the trimmed V and J ends, which lost 3 bases and 2 bases, there was a span of 17 bases. CDR3 length: 16 residues. Germline CDR1 is SGHVS and CDR2 is FQNEAQ. The CDR3 DNA sequence: TGTGCCAGCAGCTTGGGGGCCGGCAGTATCCCCTACGAGCAGTACTTC. This sequence encodes CASSLGAGSIPYEQYF.

This rearrangement joins TRBV7-6 to TRBJ1-1, with 12 nucleotides matching TRBD1. The V and J ends lost 5 bases and 5 bases, in that order; junction bases with no gene match: 9. The CDR3 consists of 16 residues. Germline V gives CDR1 SGHVS, CDR2 FNYEAQ. The CDR3 protein is CASSLGTGGSGTEAFF. The CDR3 coding sequence is TGTGCCAGCAGCCTAGGGACAGGGGGCTCGGGGACTGAAGCTTTCTTT.

V and J are TRBV11-2 and TRBJ1-1, with 8 bases lining up with TRBD1. The CDR3 extends over 16 amino acids. Germline V gives CDR1 SGHAT, CDR2 FQNNGV. Trimming at V came to 3 bases and at J to 4 bases, leaving 10 bases not matched to a gene. In nucleotides, the CDR3 is TGTGCCAGCAGCTTCCCTTCCGACAGGGGAAGCACTGAAGCTTTCTTT. Protein: CASSFPSDRGSTEAFF.

The chain recombines TRBV7-9 with TRBJ2-3; TRBD1 agrees at 7 bases. Germline V gives CDR1 SEHNR, CDR2 FQNEAQ (reference sequence). The CDR3 runs to 14 residues. The J segment lost 10 bases and the V segment lost 4 bases, leaving 11 bases of the junction unmatched. DNA of the CDR3: TGTGCCAGCAGCTCAGACAGGGTAATCACTGCGCAGTATTTT. Its protein is CASSSDRVITAQYF.

This clone came up a few times. The sample holds other DNA sequences that translate to the same CDR3. The J gene is TRBJ2-5, the V gene TRBV5-1, with TRBD1 identical over 8 bases. Germline CDR1 SGHRS, CDR2 YFSETQ. Trimming cost V 2 bases and J 2 bases; bases outside gene matches: 5. This CDR3 region has 15 residues. In nucleotides, the CDR3 is TGCGCCAGCAGCTTAAATACAGGGGGACAAGAGACCCAGTACTTC. The encoded protein is CASSLNTGGQETQYF.

The chain is built from TRBV25-1 and TRBJ1-6, with a weak D call TRBD1 (5 bases). CDR3 size: 14 residues. The V gene's germline CDR1 is MGHDK and CDR2 SYGVNS. Trimming took 1 base from V and 12 from J, leaving 13 bases between them. The CDR3 spells CASSEFQGLGPLHF. CDR3 coding DNA: TGTGCCAGCAGTGAATTTCAGGGTCTGGGACCCCTCCACTTT.